The present TCR beta chain was sequenced within a study of T-cell memory formation after mild COVID-19 (dated by TCRdb to 2020 to 2022). In the study overall: TCR sequence clusters from the two donors were largely donor specific. Two young, previously healthy adult volunteers made up the cohort, one male and one female. Longitudinal TCRalpha and TCRbeta repertoire sequencing tracked T-cell clones expanding and contracting after mild COVID-19 in a couple of donors.

In its sample, this clonotype was seen many times. The antigen it binds to is not known. Base qualities are missing; no much larger clone stands one base away. The full study reports these points: Some responding clones were detected in pre-infection memory, which suggested that pre-existing cross-reactive memory T cells had joined the SARS-CoV-2 response. Balanced CD4/CD8 phenotypes were observed for clones contracting from day 15 to 85, whereas a bias towards CD4+ was observed for a second wave of clones expanding from day 15 to 37. SARS-CoV-2 specificity was not confirmed for the second-wave clones peaking on day 37. Contracting CD4+ clones were found mainly in CM and EM memory subsets, while CD8+ clones were enriched in EMRA. Only two mild cases were covered by the study, and larger cohorts that include severe cases with pre-infection samples were considered necessary.

The germline V gene encodes CDR1 DFQATT and CDR2 SNEGSKA (reference sequence). The CDR3, from cysteine to phenylalanine, totals 15 residues. CDR3 DNA is the only sequence kept; it has 45 bases, read in frame from the first base. V is reduced by 0 bases and J by 2 bases, leaving a spacing of 11 bases between them. Ficoll-Paque density gradient centrifugation was used to isolate PBMCs. For sequencing, an Illumina NovaSeq 6000 was employed. TCRalpha and TCRbeta cDNA libraries were constructed by 5'RACE with constant-segment primers, with sample barcodes and unique molecular identifiers being introduced. Trizol reagent was used to extract RNA from every sample. Library amplification was performed in two PCR steps, and a second sample barcode and Illumina TruSeq adapters were introduced in the second step. Sequencing of the libraries was done on an Illumina NovaSeq, producing 2 x 150 bp paired-end reads. Under the source paper's analysis protocol: With migec v1.2.7, reads were demultiplexed and then collapsed into UMI-guided consensus sequences. With mixcr v2.1.11, UMI consensuses were aligned to TRA and TRB V and J templates and assembled into clonotypes. Expanded or contracted clonotypes were those called significant by both edgeR and NoisET, with noise models trained on biological replicates. For edgeR calls, a false discovery rate-adjusted p below 0.01 and a log2 fold-change threshold of 1 were applied. As an exploratory analysis of dynamics, max-normalized trajectories of the 1000 most abundant clonotypes were examined by PCA with hierarchical clustering. Each responding clone was given a CD4 or CD8 phenotype based on the CD4+ and CD8+ repertoires, which had been sequenced separately. Using fastp trimming at Q25 and MiXCR clonotype assembly, TCRdb reanalyzed the public sequencing data and kept in-frame beta chains. Entries that share a CDR3 protein sequence are merged under the most common genes and DNA. The authors' filters were not applied to this entry. Across this sample there are 25,000 to 35,000 distinct CDR3 sequences, with around 10% seen only once. The ten largest clones take up around 15% of the sample.

This chain is built from TRBV20-1 and TRBJ1-5, with an unclear D gene assignment. Sequenced input: PBMCs or a T cell subset sorted from them (not recorded which). The receptor was derived from an adult woman who had mild COVID-19 (a few samples of this study predate the infection). The sample titles of this study are shuffled in the database, so cell type and time point are left out; the donor was told from shared clones. The DNA is TGCAGTGCTAGAGAGGGCAACCAAGGCAATCAGCCCCAGCATTTT. It translates to CSAREGNQGNQPQHF.